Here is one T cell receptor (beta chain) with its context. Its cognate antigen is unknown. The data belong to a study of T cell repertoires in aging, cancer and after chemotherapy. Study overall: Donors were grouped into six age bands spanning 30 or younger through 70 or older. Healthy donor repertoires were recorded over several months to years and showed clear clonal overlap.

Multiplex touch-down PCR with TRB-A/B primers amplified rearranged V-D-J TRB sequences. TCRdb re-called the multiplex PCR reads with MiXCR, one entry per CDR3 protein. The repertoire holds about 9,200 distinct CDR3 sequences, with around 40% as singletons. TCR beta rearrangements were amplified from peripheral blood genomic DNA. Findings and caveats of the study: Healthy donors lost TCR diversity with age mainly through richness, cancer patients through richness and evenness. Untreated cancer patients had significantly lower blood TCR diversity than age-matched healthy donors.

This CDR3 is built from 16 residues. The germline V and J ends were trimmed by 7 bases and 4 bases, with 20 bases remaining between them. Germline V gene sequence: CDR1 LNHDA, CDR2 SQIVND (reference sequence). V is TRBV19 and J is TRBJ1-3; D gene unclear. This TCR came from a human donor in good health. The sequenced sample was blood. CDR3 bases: TGTGCCAGTAAGTTGGATGTGATAAATATCGGAAACACCATATATTTT. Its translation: CASKLDVINIGNTIYF.